The source of this T cell receptor beta chain is a study of OX40 agonist ivuxolimab in advanced cancers. Points from the study as a whole: In the 0.1 to 3.0 mg/kg range, CD4+ and CD8+ blood T cells had expanded clonally by week 6.

Sequencing was performed with immunoSEQ multiplex PCR; in TCRdb, only in-frame clones are kept and a portion is missing. The profile covers tens of thousands of clones, with 81% appearing a single time and around 1% taken by the ten largest. The CDR3 has 14 residues. Germline V CDR1 and CDR2: SNHLY, FYNNEI. The ends were cut back, 6 bases at V and 7 bases at J, with 13 bases in the middle. This clone is deemed medium-sized. No antigen is known for it. The specimen was CD4+ or CD8+ T cells sorted from blood, collected in a trial of the OX40 agonist ivuxolimab. The rearrangement joins TRBV2 to TRBJ1-6; D uncertain. The sequence was collected from an adult with an advanced solid tumor such as melanoma, head and neck, liver or kidney cancer. Here the CDR3 DNA reads TGTGCCAGCAGAAGAAACAACCTAAATTCACCCCTCCACTTT. It codes for CASRRNNLNSPLHF.